Each of the 8 T cell receptor beta chains below was sequenced from the same sample in a study of blood T cell repertoires in COVID-19. Sequenced by immunoSEQ multiplex PCR; TCRdb stores in-frame clones only, minus some. The table records around 250,000 clones, approximately 83% of them present only once. The sequencing input was peripheral blood. Receptor source: a man in his thirties or forties who had recovered from COVID-19.

V gene TRBV5-1 combines with J gene TRBJ2-7; perhaps TRBD1 as D (6 bases). Germline V gene sequence: CDR1 SGHRS, CDR2 YFSETQ. Trimming pared 5 bases from V and 1 base from J, leaving 10 bases between. This CDR3 contains 13 residues. CDR3 bases: TGCGCCAGCAGGCCAGGGGCATCCTACGAGCAGTACTTC. Translating it yields CASRPGASYEQYF.

The chain employs TRBV13 and TRBJ2-5, with TRBD2 matching over 7 bases. The germline CDR1 and CDR2 sequences are PRHDT and FYEKMQ (reference sequence). The CDR3 has 14 residues. The V segment lost 5 bases and the J segment 8 bases; nucleotides outside the gene matches: 11. The CDR3 DNA is TGTGCCAGCAGCCGCCGGCCTAGCGGAGAAACCCAGTACTTC. It translates to CASSRRPSGETQYF.

This clone was found many times. Other DNA sequences within the sample encode an identical CDR3. The chain joins TRBV18 to TRBJ2-7, with TRBD2 matching over 7 bases. This CDR3 region has 15 residues. In germline, CDR1 is KGHSH, CDR2 LQKENI. V dropped 3 bases and J dropped 2; count of bases not matched to a gene: 7. CDR3 bases: TGTGCCAGCTCACCCCCGGGGGGAGGTACCTACGAGCAGTACTTC. It encodes CASSPPGGGTYEQYF.

V gene TRBV9 combines with J gene TRBJ1-3; 9 bases agree with TRBD1. CDR1 and CDR2 (germline): SGDLS, YYNGEE. V was clipped by 3 bases and J by 0 bases; unmatched bases: 16. There are 20 residues in the CDR3. CDR3 sequence: CASSGLGQGISPSSGNTIYF. In DNA form, the CDR3 reads TGTGCCAGCAGCGGCCTCGGACAGGGGATTTCCCCAAGCTCTGGAAACACCATATATTTT.

J is TRBJ2-1 and V is TRBV20-1; maybe TRBD2 (6 bases). The CDR3 is 15 residues long. Trimming took 3 bases from V and 10 from J, leaving 22 bases between them. Germline V gene lookup returns CDR1 DFQATT and CDR2 SNEGSKA (reference sequence). The CDR3 nucleotides are TGCAGTGCTAGTACCCGGGGCCCTGGGAGGAACGAGCAGTTCTTC. It codes for CSASTRGPGRNEQFF.

V and J are TRBV10-2 and TRBJ2-3, with 12 bases fitting TRBD2. This CDR3 region has 16 residues. Germline lookup yields CDR1 WSHSY and CDR2 SAAADI. With 5 bases clipped from V and 2 bases from J, the junction kept 5 bases outside the gene matches. CDR3 loop: CASSKTSGGYTDTQYF. The CDR3 nucleotides are TGCGCCAGCAGTAAGACTAGCGGGGGATACACAGATACGCAGTATTTT.

This clone was found a few times. The V gene is TRBV6-1, the J gene TRBJ2-2; D remains ambiguous. Germline V CDR1 and CDR2: MNHNS, SASEGT. Trimming took off 1 base at V and 4 bases at J, with 7 bases between the two ends. CDR3 length: 14 residues. This CDR3 is CASSEDNGTGELFF. The CDR3 region has the DNA TGTGCCAGCAGTGAAGATAACGGCACCGGGGAGCTGTTTTTT.

J is TRBJ2-2 and V is TRBV28; 12 bases match TRBD1. The CDR3 spans 18 residues. The J segment lost 4 bases and the V segment lost 6 bases, leaving 12 bases of the junction unmatched. CDR1 and CDR2 from the germline V gene are MDHEN and SYDVKM. CDR3 nucleotide sequence: TGTGCCAGCAGCCCTCTCCGGGACAGGGGGCGGTTCACCGGGGAGCTGTTTTTT. Protein product: CASSPLRDRGRFTGELFF.